The 25 T cell receptor beta chains in this list originate from one sample, sequenced in a study of vaccination effects on CD4 cells after COVID-19. Their antigen targets remain unknown. Sequencing used immunoSEQ multiplex PCR; TCRdb keeps in-frame clones, though not all of them. Here the sample spans around 50,000 clones, around 80% being singletons. Under the ViraFEST assay, PBMC were stimulated with viral peptide pools so that antigen-specific CD4+ T cells expanded. Sequencing was performed afterwards. Culturing for nine to ten days preceded CD4+ T cell isolation. Infection with SARS-CoV-2 occurred in the person between March and December 2020, and PCR confirmed it. The material sequenced was CD4+ T cells from PBMCs cultured with HIV peptides, taken before COVID-19 vaccination. The subset denotes: HIV-1 Nef peptide pool negative control/reference culture. These receptors came from a human donor who had a prior SARS-CoV-2 infection.

This clone was seen only once. V is TRBV5-1 and J is TRBJ2-7, with 14 bases lining up with TRBD2. The V segment lost 1 base and the J segment 7 bases; nucleotides outside the gene matches: 10. CDR1 SGHRS and CDR2 YFSETQ come from the germline V gene. The CDR3 is 17 residues long. The CDR3 protein is CASSLSLRTSGGMEQYF. In DNA, the CDR3 is TGCGCCAGCAGCTTGAGTTTAAGGACTAGCGGGGGGATGGAGCAGTACTTC. The full variable domain, in which reference TRBV5-1 and TRBJ2-7 provide the parts outside the CDR3, is KAGVTQTPRYLIKTRGQQVTLSCSPISGHRSVSWYQQTPGQGLQFLFEYFSETQRNKGNFPGRFSGRQFSNSRSEMNVSTLELGDSALYLCASSLSLRTSGGMEQYFGPGTRLTVT.

This chain joins TRBV4-3 and TRBJ2-2, with D perhaps TRBD1 (5 bases). CDR1 and CDR2 from the germline V gene are LGHNA and YSLEER. CDR3 length: 14 residues. V lost 3 bases, J lost 5 bases, and 10 bases lay in between. The CDR3 bases are TGCGCCAGCAGCCACCGAACAGGAACCGGGGAGCTGTTTTTT. This encodes CASSHRTGTGELFF.

V gene TRBV10-3 combines with J gene TRBJ1-5; possibly TRBD1 for D (5 bases). This CDR3 is built from 14 residues. Germline assignment: CDR1 ENHRY and CDR2 SYGVKD. Trimming removed 4 bases at V and 4 bases at J, with 11 bases between. The CDR3 sequence: CAISVVGGNQPQHF. In nucleotides, the CDR3 is TGTGCCATCAGTGTGGTGGGGGGTAATCAGCCCCAGCATTTT.

The chain carries TRBV2 and TRBJ2-7, with a tentative D call TRBD2 (5 bases). CDR3 length: 13 residues. V lost 4 bases to trimming and J lost 2 bases, with 9 bases between them. Germline V gene lookup returns CDR1 SNHLY and CDR2 FYNNEI. CDR3 nucleotide sequence: TGTGCCAGCAGTGCCGGAGGAGCCTACGAGCAGTACTTC. Translation: CASSAGGAYEQYF.

This clone was seen more than once but under ten times. The chain joins TRBV12-5 to TRBJ1-1; D may be TRBD1 (5 bases). The CDR3 runs to 14 residues. Germline lookup yields CDR1 LGHNT and CDR2 FRNRAP. Trimming removed 6 bases from V and 0 bases from J, with 11 bases in between. CDR3 protein: CASGRQGMNTEAFF. The CDR3 DNA follows: TGTGCTAGTGGACGGCAGGGAATGAACACTGAAGCTTTCTTT.

As to this clone: Germline and junction disagree at one end, which may indicate a read error. The chain joins TRBV6-5 to TRBJ2-7; 11 bases are shared with TRBD2. The length of the CDR3 is 15 residues. Germline V gene sequence: CDR1 MNHEY, CDR2 SVGAGI. CDR3 loop: CASCRLAGGSFEQYF. The DNA for the CDR3 is TGTGCCAGCTGCCGGCTAGCGGGAGGTTCCTTCGAGCAGTACTTC.

The CDR3: CASIPGWSSGNTIYF. The CDR3 bases are TGTGCCAGCATCCCAGGATGGTCGTCAGGAAACACCATATATTTT. The chain is built from TRBV2 and TRBJ1-3; D not certain. This CDR3 region has 15 residues. Germline values: CDR1 SNHLY, CDR2 FYNNEI. Trimming took off 7 bases at V and 4 bases at J, with 17 bases between the two ends.

The CDR3 DNA sequence: TGTGCCAGCAGATGGGACAATCAAGGGTCCTACGAGCAGTACTTC. This sequence encodes CASRWDNQGSYEQYF. This chain joins TRBV2 and TRBJ2-7, with D possibly TRBD1 on 6 matching bases. The V end was cut by 6 bases, the J end by 1 base, with 16 bases between. Germline assignment: CDR1 SNHLY and CDR2 FYNNEI. The CDR3 consists of 15 residues.

On this clone: One junction end does not reproduce the germline sequence, and a read error may be involved. V is TRBV7-7 and J is TRBJ2-1, with D perhaps given as TRBD1 or TRBD2 (5 bases each). Germline CDR1 is SSHAT and CDR2 is FNYEAQ (reference sequence). This CDR3 is 14 amino acids long. As DNA, the CDR3 is TGTGCTAGCAGCTTAGGTGGGGGTTCGACAGAGCAGTTCTTC. Protein sequence: CASSLGGGSTEQFF.

The chain couples TRBV2 to TRBJ2-1, with TRBD1 matching 9 bases. CDR1 SNHLY and CDR2 FYNNEI come from the germline V gene. J gave up 8 bases and V 6 bases, and 17 bases lay outside the gene matches. The CDR3 sequence is 17 residues long. CDR3 nucleotide sequence: TGTGCCAGCAGACAGGGACAGGGATTTTCCGTGACCGATGAGCAGTTCTTC. It yields the protein CASRQGQGFSVTDEQFF.

This sequence joins TRBV4-1 and TRBJ2-7; 9 bases are a match to TRBD1. Germline V CDR1 and CDR2: MGHRA, YSYEKL. Trimming took 5 bases from V and 4 from J; bases not matched to a gene: 12. The CDR3 is made up of 16 amino acids. CDR3 bases: TGCGCCAGCAGCGCACAATCCGGGACAGGGATATACGAGCAGTACTTC. Translated, it gives CASSAQSGTGIYEQYF.

The genes are TRBV30 and TRBJ2-3, with TRBD2 matching 10 bases. Losses at the gene ends were 0 bases for V and 2 bases for J; bases not matched to a gene: 5. Germline loops: CDR1 GTSNPN, CDR2 SVGIG (reference sequence). The CDR3 spans 16 residues. The CDR3 spells CAWSVGAGGITDTQYF. The CDR3 coding sequence is TGTGCCTGGAGTGTGGGAGCGGGGGGGATCACAGATACGCAGTATTTT.

This chain joins TRBV7-2 and TRBJ1-2; 7 positions match TRBD1. The CDR3 covers 15 residues. V shed 4 bases and J 4 bases; nucleotides not matched to a gene: 9. Germline assignment: CDR1 SGHTA and CDR2 FQGNSA. Here the CDR3 reads CASSWRDSLVYGYTF. Written as DNA, the CDR3 is TGTGCCAGCAGCTGGAGGGACAGCTTGGTCTATGGCTACACCTTC.

The gene calls are TRBV7-2 and TRBJ2-7; D possibly corresponds to TRBD2 (6 bases). Trimming took 3 bases from V and 4 from J, leaving 13 bases between them. Germline V gene data show CDR1 as SGHTA and CDR2 as FQGNSA. This CDR3 has 14 residues. The CDR3 reads CASSFSRGTYEQYF. In nucleotides, the CDR3 is TGTGCCAGCAGCTTCTCTCGCGGGACTTACGAGCAGTACTTC.

The chain links TRBV7-2 to TRBJ1-6; no clear D. The germline V gene encodes CDR1 SGHTA and CDR2 FQGNSA. The CDR3 consists of 17 residues. The V and J ends lost 1 base and 2 bases respectively, with 12 bases between them. The CDR3 DNA reads TGTGCCAGCAGCTTAGGACTGATTAGGGCCTATAATTCACCCCTCCACTTT. This translates into CASSLGLIRAYNSPLHF.

This clone has only a few counts. The J gene is TRBJ1-1, the V gene TRBV7-3; D is perhaps TRBD1 (5 bases). Trimming shortened V by 5 bases and J by 1 base, and 8 bases separated the two germline ends. CDR3 size: 13 residues. Germline V gene sequence: CDR1 SGHTA, CDR2 FQGTGA. CDR3 sequence (DNA): TGTGCCAGCAGCCGAGGGGCGAACACTGAAGCTTTCTTT. Translated: CASSRGANTEAFF.

This clone was seen more than once but under ten times. The chain joins TRBV6-1 to TRBJ1-6; D is undetermined. This CDR3 spans 15 amino acids. V was trimmed by 3 bases and J by 0 bases, leaving 6 bases between them. Germline-derived CDR1 and CDR2 are MNHNS and SASEGT. The CDR3 region is CASSDSYSYNSPLHF. CDR3 nucleotides: TGTGCCAGCAGTGACAGTTACTCCTATAATTCACCCCTCCACTTT.

The CDR3 loop reads CASSPGPGETQYF. As DNA, the CDR3 is TGCGCCAGCAGCCCAGGACCTGGGGAGACCCAGTACTTC. J is TRBJ2-5 and V is TRBV5-1; D is undetermined. CDR3 size: 13 residues. The V gene's germline CDR1 is SGHRS and CDR2 YFSETQ. V was trimmed by 4 bases and J by 5 bases, leaving 12 bases between them.

The chain carries TRBV7-8 and TRBJ2-2; perhaps TRBD2 as D (5 bases). V was shortened by 5 bases and J by 0 bases, with 13 bases between the two germline ends. Germline V gives CDR1 SGHVS, CDR2 FQNEAQ. The CDR3 spans 16 residues. The CDR3 loop reads CASSPRRVANTGELFF. For the CDR3, the DNA is TGTGCCAGCAGCCCCAGGCGGGTAGCGAACACCGGGGAGCTGTTTTTT.

The sample holds a few counts of this clone. The chain employs TRBV5-1 and TRBJ2-7, with a tentative D call TRBD1 (6 bases). Trimming shortened V by 0 bases and J by 10 bases, and 14 bases separated the two germline ends. The germline V gene has CDR1 SGHRS and CDR2 YFSETQ. The CDR3 extends over 13 amino acids. CDR3 amino acids: CASSLEQGFPQYF. CDR3 DNA: TGCGCCAGCAGCTTGGAACAGGGTTTTCCTCAGTACTTC.

The chain links TRBV12-5 to TRBJ2-3; D unclear. V lost 3 bases and J 2 bases, leaving 6 bases between the germline ends. The CDR3 length is 13 residues. CDR1 and CDR2 from the germline V gene are LGHNT and FRNRAP. This chain's CDR3 is CASGLRDTDTQYF. CDR3 in DNA: TGTGCTAGTGGTTTACGAGACACAGATACGCAGTATTTT.

V gene TRBV6-5 combines with J gene TRBJ2-5; D perhaps matches TRBD1 (5 bases). V lost 5 bases and J 5 bases, leaving 18 bases between the germline ends. The CDR3 runs 15 residues. Germline values: CDR1 MNHEY, CDR2 SVGAGI. The CDR3 sequence: CASSRGGAAGETQYF. CDR3 nucleotides: TGTGCCAGCAGTCGCGGTGGGGCAGCAGGGGAGACCCAGTACTTC.

A single count supports this clone. The chain combines TRBV6-5 with TRBJ2-3; 7 positions agree with TRBD1. This CDR3 has 16 residues. V trimming: 0 bases; J trimming: 2 bases; junction bases outside the gene matches: 5. From germline, CDR1 is MNHEY and CDR2 SVGAGI. CDR3: CASSYSRQGNTDTQYF. CDR3 in DNA: TGTGCCAGCAGTTACTCCCGACAGGGTAACACAGATACGCAGTATTTT.

This chain connects TRBV5-1 to TRBJ1-1, with D maybe TRBD1 (5 bases). This CDR3 contains 15 residues. V was clipped by 3 bases and J by 2 bases, with 14 bases between them. The V gene's germline CDR1 is SGHRS and CDR2 YFSETQ. Here the CDR3 DNA reads TGCGCCAGCAGCTCATTTCGGGGGGTTAACACTGAAGCTTTCTTT. Protein sequence: CASSSFRGVNTEAFF.

This chain uses TRBV18 with TRBJ2-3; 14 positions match TRBD2. Germline assignment: CDR1 KGHSH and CDR2 LQKENI. With 3 bases clipped from V and 2 bases from J, the junction kept 1 base outside the gene matches. The CDR3 loop spans 16 amino acids. Written as DNA, the CDR3 is TGTGCCAGCTCACCGGGACTAGCGGGGGTCACAGATACGCAGTATTTT. It translates to CASSPGLAGVTDTQYF.